Listed below are T cell receptor beta chains from one sample, sequenced in a study of OX40 agonist ivuxolimab in advanced cancers. The method was immunoSEQ multiplex PCR; TCRdb's version includes in-frame clones alone and lacks a portion of them. The sample has about 59,000 clones, around 87% seen once; the top ten hold more than 0.35%. This material consisted of CD4+ or CD8+ T cells sorted from blood, taken in a trial of the OX40 agonist ivuxolimab. These TCRs come from an adult with an advanced solid tumor such as melanoma, head and neck, liver or kidney cancer. Both conserved end residues are part of each CDR3. The order of the fields is D gene, J gene, CDR3 length, V gene, clone size, CDR3 protein, CDR3 DNA. A D gene is named only where the DNA matches it firmly. Size values are once, few and many counts, or a class for expanded clones, and some rows have none.

.	TRBJ2-5	15	TRBV10-1	few	CASSDGTQFQETQYF	TGCGCCAGCAGTGACGGGACACAGTTCCAAGAGACCCAGTACTTC
TRBD1	TRBJ1-5	18	TRBV19	.	CASSIGRDRVYSNQPQHF	TGTGCCAGTAGTATAGGCCGGGACAGGGTTTATAGCAATCAGCCCCAGCATTTT
.	TRBJ1-5	15	TRBV6-5	.	CASSLDGYSNQPQHF	TGTGCCAGCAGCCTTGACGGATATAGCAATCAGCCCCAGCATTTT
.	TRBJ1-3	15	TRBV5-1	.	CASRTAPGPRGTIYF	TGCGCCAGCAGGACCGCCCCGGGGCCGCGGGGCACCATATATTTT
.	TRBJ1-6	12	TRBV9	.	CASGNQGSPLHF	TGTGCCAGCGGTAATCAGGGGTCACCCCTCCACTTT
.	TRBJ2-5	13	TRBV7-2	.	CASSQQFQETQYF	TGTGCCAGCAGCCAACAGTTCCAAGAGACCCAGTACTTC
.	TRBJ1-1	13	TRBV18	.	CASSPTGKSEAFF	TGTGCCAGCTCCCCCACAGGGAAGTCTGAAGCTTTCTTT
.	TRBJ2-2	14	TRBV29-1	.	CSAHAGQGTGELFF	TGCAGCGCCCACGCAGGGCAGGGCACCGGGGAGCTGTTTTTT
TRBD1	TRBJ1-2	13	TRBV7-2	.	CASSQGQTYGYTF	TGTGCCAGCAGCCAGGGACAGACCTATGGCTACACCTTC
TRBD1	TRBJ2-1	15	TRBV9	.	CASSTRQGWTTEQFF	TGTGCCAGCAGCACACGACAGGGGTGGACAACTGAGCAGTTCTTC
.	TRBJ1-4	15	TRBV7-2	.	CASSLRYATNEKLFF	TGTGCCAGCAGCCTCCGCTATGCAACTAATGAAAAACTGTTTTTT
TRBD1	TRBJ1-6	15	TRBV6-1	.	CASSEIKGALSPLHF	TGTGCCAGCAGTGAAATCAAGGGGGCACTTTCACCCCTCCACTTT
.	TRBJ1-6	15	TRBV10-3	.	CAISESTRLGSPLHF	TGTGCCATCAGTGAGTCGACGAGACTCGGCTCACCCCTCCACTTT
.	TRBJ2-6	13	TRBV7-2	.	CASSLNGANVLTF	TGTGCCAGCAGCTTGAATGGGGCCAACGTCCTGACTTTC
TRBD1	TRBJ2-1	15	TRBV5-1	once	CASSLGTGAGNEQFF	TGCGCCAGCAGCTTGGGGACAGGGGCTGGCAATGAGCAGTTCTTC
.	TRBJ1-4	14	TRBV28	.	CASSTQGKDEKLFF	TGTGCCAGCAGTACGCAGGGGAAGGATGAAAAACTGTTTTTT
.	TRBJ2-5	12	TRBV18	.	CASSADQETQYF	TGTGCCAGCTCAGCGGACCAAGAGACCCAGTACTTC
TRBD1	TRBJ1-1	17	TRBV19	.	CASSTRQGASMNTEAFF	TGTGCCAGTAGTACCCGACAGGGGGCTAGTATGAACACTGAAGCTTTCTTT